This entry features one T cell receptor (beta chain) sequence. This entry is derived from a study of blood T cells in healthy people across ages. The CDR3 totals 15 residues. V shed 4 bases and J shed 10 bases, with 17 bases lying between them. Germline V gene lookup returns CDR1 SGHDN and CDR2 FVKESK. For the second PCR, which ran for about 6 to 11 cycles, a sample-barcoded 5' primer and a J-beta primer mix were used. One entry per CDR3 protein results from TCRdb running MiXCR on the 5' RACE reads. The table has hundreds of thousands of distinct CDR3 sequences, 25% to 30% seen once. Sequencing was done on a sample of blood. The TCR comes from a woman in her 70s in good health. J is TRBJ1-6 and V is TRBV14, with unresolved D. The CDR3 DNA reads TGTGCCAGCAGCCCGACCGGTCCTCCTCGCTCACCCCTCCACTTT. Translation gives CASSPTGPPRSPLHF.